This T cell receptor (beta chain) was recorded in a study of cytomegalovirus exposure and HLA in healthy donors. The germline CDR1 and CDR2 sequences are MNHNS and SASEGT. The CDR3 runs 16 residues. The V end was cut by 3 bases, the J end by 4 bases, with 18 bases between. The repertoire was sequenced with immunoSEQ multiplex PCR; TCRdb's copy has only in-frame clones and lacks some. The profile shows around 150,000 clones, over 85% of them singletons. As for this clone: The antigen remains undetermined.

Whole-study findings and limits: Subsequent analysis found a tendency for first-cohort TCR clusters to co-occur within the roughly 130 validation repertoires.

This sequence was found in a young man in good health and CMV-seropositive. The V and J genes are TRBV6-1 and TRBJ1-2; D is possibly TRBD1 (5 bases). Sequencing was carried out using PBMCs. In DNA, the CDR3 is TGTGCCAGCAGTGAGTGGTTCGGGCAGGGAGGCTATGGCTACACCTTC. This codes for CASSEWFGQGGYGYTF.